This T cell receptor (beta chain) was retrieved from a study of PD-1 blockade in mismatch repair-deficient tumors. Profiling relied on immunoSEQ multiplex PCR, and the TCRdb table lists in-frame clones only, not all of them. In the table there are about 68,000 clones, almost 80% of which are singletons. The TCR originated in an adult with mismatch repair-deficient cancer. Sequenced here: peripheral blood, sampled 2 weeks after starting pembrolizumab.

The CDR3 DNA follows: TGTGCCAGCAGCTTAGGTCTTCGGGTCTGGGAGACCCAGTACTTC. It codes for CASSLGLRVWETQYF. The chain has TRBV11-2 and TRBJ2-5; D ambiguous. From germline, CDR1 is SGHAT and CDR2 FQNNGV. This CDR3 region has 15 residues. With 1 base removed from V and 5 bases from J, the gap between germline ends came to 14 bases.